This T cell receptor beta chain originates from a study of T cells expressing NK-cell markers. As for the study in general: Sequencing covered eight donors, seven HCMV-seropositive and one seronegative. Study-level findings and limits: Whether expanded NKG2C+ T cell clones recognized HCMV stayed uncertain.

TCRdb processed the 5' RACE reads again and assigns one entry to each CDR3 protein, with no DNA. This listing includes over 14,000 distinct CDR3 sequences. Germline CDR1 is SGHVS and CDR2 is FQNEAQ. CDR3 length: 16 residues. As to this clonotype: The antigen remains undetermined.

The J gene is TRBJ2-2, the V gene TRBV7-8; the D call from TCRdb, TRBD1, cannot be confirmed without DNA. Sample: blood T cells: a sorted CD56 or NKG2C T cell subset, CD4+ or CD8+ T cells, or bulk PBMC T cells (not recorded which). The origin of this receptor is a man aged 18-75 years in good health. CDR3 protein: CASSSSDRGPTGELFF.